Below are 29 T cell receptor beta chains sequenced from a single sample in a study of blood T cell repertoires in COVID-19. Produced via immunoSEQ multiplex PCR; TCRdb's table is partial and in-frame only. Of 50,000 to 75,000 clones in the sample, under 85% were seen once. Sample: peripheral blood. These receptors were obtained from a woman of 80 years or more with active or convalescent COVID-19.

The chain links TRBV27 to TRBJ2-4; 7 positions agree with TRBD2. Per the germline V gene, CDR1 is MNHEY and CDR2 is SMNVEV (reference sequence). This CDR3 comprises 15 residues. With V trimmed by 6 bases and J by 5 bases, 10 bases remained unmatched. The CDR3 coding sequence is TGTGCCAGCAGCTCTCCGGGACTATCTCAAAACATTCAGTACTTC. It is translated as CASSSPGLSQNIQYF.

V and J are TRBV27 and TRBJ2-1, with no clear D. The CDR3 consists of 12 residues. CDR1 is MNHEY and CDR2 is SMNVEV in the germline V gene (reference sequence). Trimming removed 5 bases at V and 8 bases at J, with 10 bases between. CDR3 sequence: CASSARFDEQFF. CDR3 coding DNA: TGTGCCAGCAGTGCCCGGTTTGATGAGCAGTTCTTC.

The chain links TRBV7-9 to TRBJ1-2; D remains ambiguous. V lost 1 base and J 8 bases, leaving 20 bases between the germline ends. CDR1 is SEHNR, CDR2 FQNEAQ, per germline (reference sequence). The CDR3 covers 16 residues. For the CDR3, the DNA is TGTGCCAGCAGCTTAGAATGGACCGGGAGTCCCCGCGGCTACACCTTC. It codes for CASSLEWTGSPRGYTF.

J is TRBJ2-2 and V is TRBV7-2; TRBD2 might be the D (6 bases). The CDR3 is 15 amino acids. Germline CDR1 is SGHTA and CDR2 is FQGNSA. Trimming took 1 base from V and 6 from J, leaving 12 bases between them. CDR3: CASSLDGTSAGELFF. The CDR3 nucleotides are TGTGCCAGCAGCTTAGATGGGACTTCCGCCGGGGAGCTGTTTTTT.

This chain joins TRBV3-1 (or the pseudogene TRBV3-2) and TRBJ1-1, with 8 positions matching TRBD1. V trimming: 4 bases; J trimming: 2 bases; junction bases outside the gene matches: 6. CDR3 length: 15 amino acids. From germline, CDR1 is LGHDT and CDR2 YNNKEL (reference sequence). The CDR3 loop is CASSRHGTGNTEAFF. CDR3 DNA sequence: TGTGCCAGCAGCCGTCACGGGACAGGAAACACTGAAGCTTTCTTT.

The rearrangement uses TRBV2 and TRBJ2-2; D gene uncertain. Trimming removed 5 bases at V and 0 bases at J, with 10 bases between. The CDR3 has 15 amino acids. Germline-derived CDR1 and CDR2 are SNHLY and FYNNEI. In DNA, the CDR3 is TGTGCCAGCAGTCTAGAGGCGCCGAACACCGGGGAGCTGTTTTTT. Protein product: CASSLEAPNTGELFF. The whole variable domain, remainder taken from reference TRBV2 and TRBJ2-2, is EPEVTQTPSHQVTQMGQEVILRCVPISNHLYFYWYRQILGQKVEFLVSFYNNEISEKSEIFDDQFSVERPDGSNFTLKIRSTKLEDSAMYFCASSLEAPNTGELFFGEGSRLTVL.

This clone was seen many times. The V gene is TRBV4-1, the J gene TRBJ1-1; TRBD1 aligns across 7 bases. Germline V gene lookup returns CDR1 MGHRA and CDR2 YSYEKL. V shed 1 base, J shed 1 base, and the junction held 6 bases outside the gene matches. The CDR3 spans 16 residues. The CDR3, as DNA: TGCGCCAGCAGCCAAGTTATTCGGGACAGGAACACTGAAGCTTTCTTT. It encodes CASSQVIRDRNTEAFF.

This clone has only a few counts. This sequence joins TRBV16 and TRBJ2-1, with D tentatively TRBD1 (5 bases). There are 14 residues in the CDR3. The V and J ends lost 0 bases and 8 bases respectively, with 11 bases between them. Germline CDR1 KGHSY, CDR2 FQNENV. The CDR3 coding sequence is TGTGCCAGCAGCCAATCGTCGCAGGGCTATGAGCAGTTCTTC. Protein: CASSQSSQGYEQFF. The complete variable domain, with remaining parts taken from reference TRBV16 and TRBJ2-1, reads GEEVAQTPKHLVRGEGQKAKLYCAPIKGHSYVFWYQQVLKNEFKFLISFQNENVFDETGMPKERFSAKCLPNSPCSLEIQATKLEDSAVYFCASSQSSQGYEQFFGPGTRLTVL.

The chain recombines TRBV9 with TRBJ2-7, with D perhaps matching TRBD1 (6 bases). This CDR3 comprises 15 residues. CDR1 is SGDLS and CDR2 is YYNGEE in the germline V gene. V was clipped by 4 bases and J by 5 bases, with 19 bases between them. CDR3 amino acids: CASSTGLDSINEQYF. The DNA for the CDR3 is TGTGCCAGCAGCACCGGCCTGGACAGTATCAACGAGCAGTACTTC. The full variable domain, rest sourced from reference TRBV9 and TRBJ2-7, is DSGVTQTPKHLITATGQRVTLRCSPRSGDLSVYWYQQSLDQGLQFLIQYYNGEERAKGNILERFSAQQFPDLHSELNLSSLELGDSALYFCASSTGLDSINEQYFGPGTRLTVT.

The chain has TRBV7-3 and TRBJ1-1, with a possible D match to TRBD1 (6 bases). In germline, CDR1 is SGHTA, CDR2 FQGTGA. With 5 bases removed from V and 5 bases from J, the gap between germline ends came to 12 bases. CDR3 length equals 13 residues. In DNA, the CDR3 is TGTGCCAGCAGCGGCCACAGGGAGACTGAAGCTTTCTTT. Protein: CASSGHRETEAFF.

This chain joins TRBV3-1 (or the pseudogene TRBV3-2) and TRBJ2-2, with TRBD2 as a possible D gene (5 bases). CDR3 length: 15 residues. Germline CDR1 LGHDT, CDR2 YNNKEL (reference sequence). V gave up 4 bases and J gave up 3 bases, with 12 bases separating them. The CDR3 is CASSLGESYTGELFF. The CDR3 DNA sequence: TGTGCCAGCAGCCTCGGGGAATCTTACACCGGGGAGCTGTTTTTT.

The chain recombines TRBV6-4 with TRBJ1-2; 9 bases agree with TRBD1. The germline V gene encodes CDR1 MRHNA and CDR2 SNTAGT. CDR3 length: 15 amino acids. Trimming at V came to 5 bases and at J to 6 bases, leaving 10 bases not matched to a gene. Written as DNA, the CDR3 is TGTGCCAGCAGTCCAACACAGGGGGCTCCCCATGGCTACACCTTC. Translated: CASSPTQGAPHGYTF.

The chain links TRBV3-1 (or the pseudogene TRBV3-2) to TRBJ2-6; 7 positions agree with TRBD1. Germline V gene data show CDR1 as LGHDT and CDR2 as YNNKEL (reference sequence). CDR3 length: 17 amino acids. The V gene end was trimmed by 2 bases and the J gene end by 2 bases; junction bases not matched to a gene: 6. CDR3 sequence: CASSQQSGGPGANVLTF. Written as DNA, the CDR3 is TGTGCCAGCAGCCAACAATCAGGGGGTCCTGGGGCCAACGTCCTGACTTTC.

The rearrangement joins TRBV25-1 to TRBJ1-2; 7 bases line up with TRBD1. Trimming at V came to 3 bases and at J to 4 bases, leaving 8 bases not matched to a gene. This CDR3 comprises 15 residues. Germline CDR1 reads MGHDK; CDR2 reads SYGVNS. CDR3 sequence reads: CASSEAGQVGYGYTF. The CDR3 bases are TGTGCCAGCAGTGAGGCCGGACAGGTCGGCTATGGCTACACCTTC.

In this sample, this clone turned up a few times. V and J are TRBV7-9 and TRBJ2-1, with 7 nucleotides matching TRBD1. The CDR3 spans 17 residues. Trimming took 6 bases from V and 3 from J; bases not matched to a gene: 14. Germline V lookup: CDR1 SEHNR, CDR2 FQNEAQ (reference sequence). The CDR3 loop is CASSPTGVAGGYNEQFF. The CDR3 nucleotides read TGTGCCAGCAGTCCTACAGGGGTTGCTGGTGGCTACAATGAGCAGTTCTTC.

The V gene is TRBV5-1, the J gene TRBJ2-3, with 13 bases identical to TRBD2. The CDR3 runs to 17 residues. V dropped 3 bases and J dropped 1; count of bases not matched to a gene: 5. The germline V gene encodes CDR1 SGHRS and CDR2 YFSETQ. CDR3 in DNA: TGCGCCAGCAGCTGGGGAGGACTAGCGGGGGGCACAGATACGCAGTATTTT. The encoded protein is CASSWGGLAGGTDTQYF.

The V gene is TRBV11-2, the J gene TRBJ1-1, with unresolved D. Germline CDR1 is SGHAT and CDR2 is FQNNGV. Trimming took 6 bases from V and 3 from J, leaving 11 bases between them. The CDR3 has 13 amino acids. The DNA of the CDR3 is TGTGCCAGCAGGGGGAGTGGAGACACTGAAGCTTTCTTT. Its protein product is CASRGSGDTEAFF. The full variable domain, its missing parts supplied by reference TRBV11-2 and TRBJ1-1, is EAGVAQSPRYKIIEKRQSVAFWCNPISGHATLYWYQQILGQGPKLLIQFQNNGVVDDSQLPKDRFSAERLKGVDSTLKIQPAKLEDSAVYLCASRGSGDTEAFFGQGTRLTVV.

V is TRBV6-5 and J is TRBJ1-4, with TRBD1 as a possible D gene (5 bases). From germline, CDR1 is MNHEY and CDR2 SVGAGI. CDR3 size: 15 residues. V dropped 5 bases and J dropped 9 bases, with 19 bases sitting between them. The chain's CDR3 is CASSPKSHLGQKLFF. The CDR3 DNA reads as TGTGCCAGCAGTCCAAAGTCTCATTTGGGGCAAAAACTGTTTTTT.

The V gene is TRBV3-1 (or the pseudogene TRBV3-2), the J gene TRBJ1-6, with a tentative D call TRBD1 (6 bases). The CDR3 extends over 13 amino acids. V was trimmed by 7 bases and J by 10 bases, leaving 14 bases between them. The germline V gene encodes CDR1 LGHDT and CDR2 YNNKEL (reference sequence). The CDR3 spells CASIGQLGSPLHF. In DNA, the CDR3 is TGTGCCAGCATAGGACAGCTAGGATCACCCCTCCACTTT.

J is TRBJ1-5 and V is TRBV5-1; 9 positions agree with TRBD1. V lost 0 bases, J lost 5 bases, and 0 bases stayed unmatched. This CDR3 has 14 residues. Germline assignment: CDR1 SGHRS and CDR2 YFSETQ. This chain's CDR3 is CASSLGTGDQPQHF. The CDR3 coding sequence is TGCGCCAGCAGCTTGGGGACAGGGGATCAGCCCCAGCATTTT.

The chain couples TRBV6-5 to TRBJ2-3, with TRBD1 matching over 8 bases. The junction had 5 bases not matched to a gene; V was cut back by 5 bases and J by 1 base. Germline CDR1 is MNHEY and CDR2 is SVGAGI. The CDR3 has 15 amino acids. The CDR3 region has the DNA TGTGCCAGCAGTCGGACAGGGACAGGCACAGATACGCAGTATTTT. It specifies CASSRTGTGTDTQYF.

The chain links TRBV6-5 to TRBJ2-1; possible D gene TRBD1, 6 bases. Germline loops: CDR1 MNHEY, CDR2 SVGAGI. The CDR3 is 13 residues long. Trimming took off 8 bases at V and 2 bases at J, with 10 bases between the two ends. For the CDR3, the DNA is TGTGCCAGCGCGAAGGGGGCCTACAATGAGCAGTTCTTC. It translates to CASAKGAYNEQFF.

This chain uses TRBV5-1 with TRBJ2-2; no clear D. CDR3 size: 16 residues. Germline loops: CDR1 SGHRS, CDR2 YFSETQ. The ends were cut back, 0 bases at V and 4 bases at J, with 13 bases in the middle. The CDR3 sequence is CASSLVNAGRTGELFF. The CDR3 DNA is TGCGCCAGCAGCTTGGTTAATGCAGGCCGCACCGGGGAGCTGTTTTTT.

The chain employs TRBV6-5 and TRBJ1-5, with D possibly being TRBD1 (5 bases). The CDR3 runs to 15 residues. V was shortened by 0 bases and J by 2 bases, with 8 bases between the two germline ends. CDR1 and CDR2 from the germline V gene are MNHEY and SVGAGI. CDR3 sequence reads: CASSYSRGGNQPQHF. CDR3 coding DNA: TGTGCCAGCAGTTACTCGCGGGGCGGCAATCAGCCCCAGCATTTT.

This chain uses TRBV18 with TRBJ1-4, with 8 bases lining up with TRBD1. The CDR3 totals 16 residues. From germline, CDR1 is KGHSH and CDR2 LQKENI. V trimming: 3 bases; J trimming: 3 bases; junction bases outside the gene matches: 6. The CDR3 loop is CASSPILQGANEKLFF. The CDR3 DNA reads TGTGCCAGCTCACCTATCCTACAGGGGGCTAATGAAAAACTGTTTTTT.

This rearrangement joins TRBV5-6 to TRBJ2-3, with no clear D. Trimming cost V 2 bases and J 0 bases, with 10 bases left between them. This CDR3 has 15 amino acids. Germline CDR1 is SGHDT and CDR2 is YYEEEE. CDR3 nucleotides: TGTGCCAGCAGCTTTGCGGTTACTAGCACAGATACGCAGTATTTT. This encodes CASSFAVTSTDTQYF.

This chain connects TRBV5-1 to TRBJ2-7; D might be TRBD1 (5 bases). Trimming stripped 0 bases from V and 5 bases from J, with 12 bases between. The CDR3 has 14 residues. The germline CDR1 and CDR2 sequences are SGHRS and YFSETQ. The CDR3 loop reads CASSLDRIKDEQYF. CDR3 DNA sequence: TGCGCCAGCAGCTTGGACAGGATAAAGGACGAGCAGTACTTC.

This clone was recorded once. The CDR3 DNA follows: TGCAGTGCTAGTCGTAGCGGGGGGACCACAGATACGCAGTATTTT. This codes for CSASRSGGTTDTQYF. The chain has TRBV20-1 and TRBJ2-3; TRBD2 matches at 10 bases. With 3 bases clipped from V and 2 bases from J, the junction kept 5 bases outside the gene matches. The CDR3 runs to 15 residues. Germline-derived CDR1 and CDR2 are DFQATT and SNEGSKA (reference sequence).

This clone was observed a single time. This chain joins TRBV5-1 and TRBJ2-3, with D possibly matching TRBD2 (6 bases). Trimming took 3 bases from V and 3 from J, leaving 11 bases between them. The CDR3 totals 14 residues. The germline V gene encodes CDR1 SGHRS and CDR2 YFSETQ. CDR3 protein: CASSWGLLTDTQYF. CDR3 sequence (DNA): TGCGCCAGCAGCTGGGGACTCTTAACAGATACGCAGTATTTT.